A single sample is the source of the 23 T cell receptor beta chains below, sequenced in a study of cytomegalovirus exposure and HLA in healthy donors. The PCR employed 60 Vbeta primers together with 13 Jbeta primers. TCRdb keeps only in-frame clones here, not all; method: immunoSEQ multiplex PCR. The table for this sample gives 70,000 to 75,000 clones. The material sequenced was PBMCs. All receptors come from a female donor in good health and CMV-seropositive.

The rearrangement uses TRBV5-1 and TRBJ2-3; 8 bases match TRBD2. The CDR3 runs to 16 residues. Germline V lookup: CDR1 SGHRS, CDR2 YFSETQ. With 0 bases clipped from V and 0 bases from J, the junction kept 3 bases outside the gene matches. CDR3 DNA: TGCGCCAGCAGCTTGGCGGGAGGGCCCAGCACAGATACGCAGTATTTT. Its protein product is CASSLAGGPSTDTQYF.

The genes are TRBV6-5 and TRBJ2-7, with D tentatively TRBD2 (6 bases). Trimming removed 0 bases from V and 2 bases from J, with 11 bases in between. Germline assignment: CDR1 MNHEY and CDR2 SVGAGI. The CDR3 consists of 15 residues. This CDR3 is CASSYSAGGPYEQYF. CDR3 nucleotide sequence: TGTGCCAGCAGTTACTCAGCGGGTGGCCCCTACGAGCAGTACTTC.

The CDR3 sequence: CASRERTGDVYNEQFF. The DNA for the CDR3 is TGTGCCAGCAGGGAACGGACAGGGGATGTCTACAATGAGCAGTTCTTC. The chain combines TRBV6-1 with TRBJ2-1, with TRBD1 matching over 9 bases. This CDR3 comprises 16 residues. V gave up 6 bases and J gave up 3 bases; unmatched junction bases: 9. Germline V gene lookup returns CDR1 MNHNS and CDR2 SASEGT.

The chain employs TRBV5-1 and TRBJ1-1, with TRBD1 identical over 7 bases. Unmatched junction bases numbered 3, after V lost 4 bases and J lost 0 bases. This CDR3 comprises 14 residues. Germline-derived CDR1 and CDR2 are SGHRS and YFSETQ. The CDR3 spells CASSRDRMNTEAFF. CDR3 sequence (DNA): TGCGCCAGCAGCAGGGACAGAATGAACACTGAAGCTTTCTTT.

The chain employs TRBV28 and TRBJ1-5, with D hard to call. Trimming stripped 4 bases from V and 11 bases from J, with 6 bases between. Looked up from germline, CDR1 is MDHEN and CDR2 is SYDVKM. The CDR3 contains 10 residues. The CDR3 DNA sequence: TGTGCCAGCAGTTCACGGGCCCAGCATTTT. Protein: CASSSRAQHF. Using reference TRBV28 and TRBJ1-5 for the parts outside the CDR3, the full variable domain is DVKVTQSSRYLVKRTGEKVFLECVQDMDHENMFWYRQDPGLGLRLIYFSYDVKMKEKGDIPEGYSVSREKKERFSLILESASTNQTSMYLCASSSRAQHFGDGTRLSIL.

This chain links TRBV28 with TRBJ1-5; TRBD1 is a possible D gene (6 bases). The CDR3 length is 16 residues. V shed 5 bases and J shed 2 bases, with 16 bases lying between them. Germline V lookup: CDR1 MDHEN, CDR2 SYDVKM. The CDR3 region has the DNA TGTGCCAGCAGTCCAGCCTCCCAGGGGCGCAATCAGCCCCAGCATTTT. Residues: CASSPASQGRNQPQHF. Combining the CDR3 with reference TRBV28 and TRBJ1-5 gives the whole variable domain DVKVTQSSRYLVKRTGEKVFLECVQDMDHENMFWYRQDPGLGLRLIYFSYDVKMKEKGDIPEGYSVSREKKERFSLILESASTNQTSMYLCASSPASQGRNQPQHFGDGTRLSIL.

The chain combines TRBV2 with TRBJ2-1; 15 positions match TRBD2. The CDR3 sequence is 17 residues long. Per the germline V gene, CDR1 is SNHLY and CDR2 is FYNNEI. V shed 2 bases and J 4 bases; nucleotides not matched to a gene: 3. CDR3 bases: TGTGCCAGCAGTGAATATGGACTAGCGGGAGGGTACAATGAGCAGTTCTTC. Translated: CASSEYGLAGGYNEQFF.

The chain joins TRBV7-2 to TRBJ2-5, with D perhaps matching TRBD1 (5 bases). The germline CDR1 and CDR2 sequences are SGHTA and FQGNSA. This CDR3 region has 14 residues. V lost 3 bases and J lost 1, with 9 bases in between. This CDR3 is CASSFRQFQETQYF. The DNA of the CDR3 is TGTGCCAGCAGCTTTCGACAGTTCCAAGAGACCCAGTACTTC.

The J gene is TRBJ1-1, the V gene TRBV10-3, with D possibly matching TRBD1 (5 bases). The length of the CDR3 is 12 residues. The germline V gene encodes CDR1 ENHRY and CDR2 SYGVKD. Between the trimmed V and J ends, which lost 2 bases and 8 bases, there was a span of 9 bases. The CDR3 sequence: CAISEPRQEAFF. The CDR3 DNA reads as TGTGCCATCAGTGAGCCGAGACAGGAAGCTTTCTTT.

The rearrangement uses TRBV6-5 and TRBJ2-7, with 8 bases that match TRBD1. Germline V lookup: CDR1 MNHEY, CDR2 SVGAGI. The CDR3 contains 15 residues. V lost 6 bases to trimming and J lost 3 bases; unmatched junction nucleotides: 10. CDR3 DNA: TGTGCCAGCAGCCTTAGATGGGGACAGGTCTACGAGCAGTACTTC. Translated: CASSLRWGQVYEQYF.

The V call is TRBV7-9, the J call TRBJ1-5; D gene unclear. V gave up 1 base and J gave up 4 bases, with 11 bases separating them. This CDR3 contains 15 residues. Per the germline V gene, CDR1 is SEHNR and CDR2 is FQNEAQ (reference sequence). This CDR3 reads CASSLVATPNQPQHF. The CDR3 nucleotides are TGTGCCAGCAGCTTAGTAGCTACCCCAAATCAGCCCCAGCATTTT.

The chain links TRBV6-5 to TRBJ2-3, with a weak D call TRBD2 (6 bases). The CDR3 has 14 amino acids. Germline V gene data show CDR1 as MNHEY and CDR2 as SVGAGI. V was cut by 0 bases and J by 2 bases, with 6 bases left in between. Here the CDR3 reads CASSYSGLTDTQYF. The CDR3 region has the DNA TGTGCCAGCAGTTACTCGGGACTCACAGATACGCAGTATTTT.

J is TRBJ2-1 and V is TRBV11-2, with 7 positions matching TRBD1. CDR3 length: 14 amino acids. V trimming: 5 bases; J trimming: 5 bases; junction bases outside the gene matches: 6. Looked up from germline, CDR1 is SGHAT and CDR2 is FQNNGV. The CDR3 nucleotides read TGTGCCAGCAGCCCCGACAGGGTCGACAATGAGCAGTTCTTC. Protein sequence: CASSPDRVDNEQFF.

This chain joins TRBV4-1 and TRBJ1-2; possible D gene TRBD1, 5 bases. V lost 4 bases to trimming and J lost 4 bases, with 16 bases between them. The CDR3 loop spans 15 amino acids. Germline V gene data show CDR1 as MGHRA and CDR2 as YSYEKL. CDR3 residues: CASSPLAGSAYGYTF. The DNA of the CDR3 is TGCGCCAGCAGCCCCCTCGCAGGGTCGGCCTATGGCTACACCTTC.

V usage is TRBV19 and J usage is TRBJ2-2, with D possibly matching TRBD2 (5 bases). CDR1 is LNHDA, CDR2 SQIVND, per germline (reference sequence). The CDR3 runs to 16 residues. V dropped 5 bases and J dropped 3 bases, with 16 bases sitting between them. DNA for the CDR3: TGTGCCAGTAGTGCCCCCTCGGGGTGGTACACCGGGGAGCTGTTTTTT. This sequence encodes CASSAPSGWYTGELFF.

The V call is TRBV4-3, the J call TRBJ1-5; 11 bases align to TRBD1. There are 16 residues in the CDR3. V lost 4 bases to trimming and J lost 6 bases; unmatched junction nucleotides: 8. Germline V gene lookup returns CDR1 LGHNA and CDR2 YSLEER. The CDR3 nucleotides read TGCGCCAGCAGCCGTACGGCTGGGACAGGGGGTCAGCCCCAGCATTTT. The encoded protein is CASSRTAGTGGQPQHF.

The chain combines TRBV29-1 with TRBJ1-2, with 8 nucleotides matching TRBD1. In germline, CDR1 is SQVTM, CDR2 ANQGSEA. This CDR3 is 11 amino acids long. With 6 bases clipped from V and 10 bases from J, the junction kept 7 bases outside the gene matches. CDR3 sequence (DNA): TGCAGCGTCGGATCAGGGGGCGCCTACACCTTC. Protein product: CSVGSGGAYTF.

Notes on this clone: The junction departs from germline at one end; a sequencing error may be responsible. The chain has TRBV4-1 and TRBJ2-3; TRBD2 agrees at 8 bases. This CDR3 has 14 residues. CDR1 is MGHRA, CDR2 YSYEKL, per germline. The DNA for the CDR3 is TGCGCCAGCACCCAAGTACCTAGCGGGGATACGCAGTATTTT. It yields the protein CASTQVPSGDTQYF.

This rearrangement joins TRBV7-9 to TRBJ1-1; D is perhaps TRBD1 (6 bases). This CDR3 is 14 amino acids long. V lost 5 bases and J 0 bases, leaving 10 bases between the germline ends. Germline V lookup: CDR1 SEHNR, CDR2 FQNEAQ (reference sequence). The CDR3: CASSPRGMNTEAFF. CDR3 DNA: TGTGCCAGCAGCCCGAGGGGGATGAACACTGAAGCTTTCTTT.

The gene calls are TRBV6-1 and TRBJ2-3, with D possibly matching TRBD1 (8 bases). The CDR3 loop spans 14 amino acids. The ends were cut back, 8 bases at V and 11 bases at J, with 23 bases in the middle. CDR1 is MNHNS, CDR2 SASEGT, per germline. CDR3 residues: CASRRQGRGPEQYF. CDR3 sequence (DNA): TGTGCCAGCCGTCGACAGGGGAGGGGACCTGAGCAGTATTTT.

The chain has TRBV5-4 and TRBJ1-5; TRBD1 agrees at 8 bases. The J segment lost 3 bases and the V segment lost 4 bases, leaving 6 bases of the junction unmatched. Germline lookup yields CDR1 SGHNT and CDR2 YYREEE (reference sequence). This CDR3 contains 15 residues. The CDR3 is CASSEQGAFNQPQHF. The CDR3 nucleotides read TGTGCCAGCAGCGAGCAGGGGGCCTTCAATCAGCCCCAGCATTTT. Using reference TRBV5-4 and TRBJ1-5 for the parts outside the CDR3, the full variable domain is ETGVTQSPTHLIKTRGQQVTLRCSSQSGHNTVSWYQQALGQGPQFIFQYYREEENGRGNFPPRFSGLQFPNYSSELNVNALELDDSALYLCASSEQGAFNQPQHFGDGTRLSIL.

CDR3 sequence: CASSEAGGYGYTF. The DNA for the CDR3 is TGTGCCAGCAGTGAGGCAGGAGGCTATGGCTACACCTTC. The rearrangement uses TRBV6-1 and TRBJ1-2; D is undetermined. In germline, CDR1 is MNHNS, CDR2 SASEGT. This CDR3 has 13 residues. V was shortened by 3 bases and J by 4 bases, with 9 bases between the two germline ends.

The J gene is TRBJ2-2, the V gene TRBV28, with D unclear. Trimming removed 1 base at V and 6 bases at J, with 6 bases between. The CDR3 has 13 residues. CDR1 is MDHEN and CDR2 is SYDVKM in the germline V gene. The CDR3 spells CASSLLFPGELFF. The CDR3 coding sequence is TGTGCCAGCAGTTTATTATTCCCCGGGGAGCTGTTTTTT.